Here is one T cell receptor beta chain with its context. Germline lookup yields CDR1 SGHTA and CDR2 FQGNSA. This CDR3 contains 15 residues. The junction had 8 bases not matched to a gene; V was cut back by 2 bases and J by 5 bases. Source study methods: Reference gene primer amplification gave estimated nucleated cell counts. Generated by immunoSEQ multiplex PCR, the TCRdb table keeps only in-frame clones and is missing some. That table furnishes V, J and clone size, whereas the DNA furnished D and trimming. The data hold 150,000 to 200,000 clones, with 70% to 90% observed a single time. The data belong to a study of blood T cell repertoires in COVID-19. Study-wide context: Whether acute or convalescent, the COVID-19 samples came from the United States, Italy and Spain. Nucleic acid was either cDNA or gDNA, and it came from T cells, B-cell-depleted T cells, or PBMCs.

The rearrangement links TRBV7-2 to TRBJ2-5; TRBD1 aligns across 7 bases. This sequence originates from a human donor with active or convalescent COVID-19. The donor label of this sample is uncertain. The sequenced material came from peripheral blood. The CDR3 nucleotides are TGTGCCAGCAGCTTACGGGACAGTTCGGTGGAGACCCAGTACTTC. It translates to CASSLRDSSVETQYF. The entire variable domain, with the rest obtained from reference TRBV7-2 and TRBJ2-5, is as follows: GAGVSQSPSNKVTEKGKDVELRCDPISGHTALYWYRQSLGQGLEFLIYFQGNSAPDKSGLPSDRFSAERTGGSVSTLTIQRTQQEDSAVYLCASSLRDSSVETQYFGPGTRLLVL.